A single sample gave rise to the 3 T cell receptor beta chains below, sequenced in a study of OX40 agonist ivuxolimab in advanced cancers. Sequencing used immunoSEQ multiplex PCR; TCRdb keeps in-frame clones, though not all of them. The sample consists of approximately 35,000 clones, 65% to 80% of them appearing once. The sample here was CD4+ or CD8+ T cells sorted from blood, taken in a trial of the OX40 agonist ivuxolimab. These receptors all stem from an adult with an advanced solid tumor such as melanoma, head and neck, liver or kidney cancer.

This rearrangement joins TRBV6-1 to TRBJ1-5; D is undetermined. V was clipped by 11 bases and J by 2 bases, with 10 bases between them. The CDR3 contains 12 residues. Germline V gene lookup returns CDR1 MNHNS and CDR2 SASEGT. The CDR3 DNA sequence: TGTGCCCTCCGGGAAGGCAATCAGCCCCAGCATTTT. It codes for CALREGNQPQHF.

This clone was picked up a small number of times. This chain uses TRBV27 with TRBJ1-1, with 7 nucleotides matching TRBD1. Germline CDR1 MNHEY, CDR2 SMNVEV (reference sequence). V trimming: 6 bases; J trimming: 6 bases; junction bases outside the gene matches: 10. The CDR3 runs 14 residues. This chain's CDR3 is CASRGTEVNPEAFF. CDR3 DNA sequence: TGTGCCAGCAGAGGGACAGAAGTTAACCCTGAAGCTTTCTTT.

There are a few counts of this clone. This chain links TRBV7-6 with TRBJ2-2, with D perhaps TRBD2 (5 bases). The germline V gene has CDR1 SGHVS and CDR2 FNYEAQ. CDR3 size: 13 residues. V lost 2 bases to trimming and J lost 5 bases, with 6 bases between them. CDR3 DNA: TGTGCCAGCAGCTTAACGGGGACCGGGGAGCTGTTTTTT. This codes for CASSLTGTGELFF. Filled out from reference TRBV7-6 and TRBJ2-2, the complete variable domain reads GAGVSQSPRYKVTKRGQDVALRCDPISGHVSLYWYRQALGQGPEFLTYFNYEAQQDKSGLPNDRFSAERPEGSISTLTIQRTEQRDSAMYRCASSLTGTGELFFGEGSRLTVL.